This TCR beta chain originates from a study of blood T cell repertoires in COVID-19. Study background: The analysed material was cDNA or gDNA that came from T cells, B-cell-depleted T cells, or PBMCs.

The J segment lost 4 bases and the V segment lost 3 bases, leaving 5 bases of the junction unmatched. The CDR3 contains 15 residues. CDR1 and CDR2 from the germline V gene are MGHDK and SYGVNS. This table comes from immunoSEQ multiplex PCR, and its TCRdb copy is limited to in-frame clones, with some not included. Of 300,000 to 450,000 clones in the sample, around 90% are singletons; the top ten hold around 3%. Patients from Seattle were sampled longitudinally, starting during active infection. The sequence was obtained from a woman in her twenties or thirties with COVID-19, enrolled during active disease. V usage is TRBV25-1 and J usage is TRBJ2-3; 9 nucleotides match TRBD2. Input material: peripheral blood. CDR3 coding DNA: TGTGCCAGCAGTGACGGGACTAGCCCCCCAGATACGCAGTATTTT. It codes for CASSDGTSPPDTQYF.